This T cell receptor (beta chain) was recovered during a study of T-cell memory formation after mild COVID-19. The overall study: The study found TCR clusters largely donor specific. Study observations and caveats: Contracting CD4+ clones lay largely in CM and EM, with CD8+ ones residing in EMRA.

Regarding this clonotype: Its antigen remains unknown.

V shed 1 base and J 4 bases; nucleotides not matched to a gene: 5. The germline gives CDR1 LNHNV, CDR2 YYDKDF (reference sequence). CDR3 length equals 15 residues. Constant-segment primers served in 5'RACE that generated TCR alpha and TCR beta cDNA libraries bearing sample barcodes and UMIs. TCRdb ran MiXCR on the 5' RACE reads and lists one entry per CDR3 protein. The sample contains about 350,000 distinct CDR3 sequences, 20% to 25% of which appear only once. The origin of this receptor is a man aged 18 to 29 who had mild COVID-19 (a few samples of this study predate the infection). Cell type and time point are not known. The sequencing input was PBMCs or a T cell subset sorted from them (not recorded which). The chain joins TRBV15 to TRBJ2-3; 7 bases agree with TRBD1. DNA for the CDR3: TGTGCCACCAGCAGAGTGCCAGGGGGAGCAGATACGCAGTATTTT. Its translation is CATSRVPGGADTQYF.